The present T cell receptor beta chain was sequenced within a study of cytomegalovirus exposure and HLA in healthy donors (dated by TCRdb to about 2017). Regarding the research as a whole: In an earlier analysis of fewer than 750 of the donors, 250 to 300 Gb of sequence data and 95 million to 130 million unique TCR beta sequences from about 180 million T cells were reported. An early release that covered some 640 HLA-typed donors contained about 300 gigabases of sequencing data and around 80 million unique TCR sequences. Of the 300 to 500 genotyped donors, roughly 76% were placed in the genetic ancestry cluster associated with self-reported Caucasian donors. The aim of the study was to test whether cataloging public T cell receptors could identify signatures of past pathogen exposure. The study used immunosequencing to profile the T cell repertoires of 600 to 850 subjects and linked those repertoires to cytomegalovirus serostatus. A separate validation cohort of over a hundred different subjects was used in addition to the 666-subject first cohort. The study combined high-throughput TCR immunosequencing, statistical association of individual TCRs with disease status, and machine learning to predict cytomegalovirus infection status. To study patterns of TCR occurrence, a later analysis re-analyzed previously published TCR beta repertoires from several hundred donors and added high-resolution HLA genotyping. In the later analysis, no new phenotypic data were used to find candidate immune exposures; instead, reliance was placed on TCR beta sequences and their occurrence across donors. To decide whether each TCR beta V gene segment behaved as functional or pseudogenic, an earlier analysis of fewer than 750 of the donors relied on high-throughput TCR beta sequencing. Donor age, sex, ethnicity and CMV serostatus were collected together with the repertoire data. Genome-wide SNP genotypes for about 55% of the roughly 670 donors were used in a later genetic analysis, which treated that subset as a discovery cohort. All discovery cohort repertoires had been generated using a single sequencing platform. Class I and class II HLA loci were covered by the typing at four-digit resolution. Typing coverage varied by locus: roughly 620-630 donors for A, B, C, DRB1 and DQB1; some 520 for DQA1; around 610 for DPA1; approximately 470 for DPB1. About 5 DR-DQ haplotypes were handled as single units for association and clustering, since linkage in the cohort was strong. Among around 400 genotyped donors of the cohort, an average of approximately 240,000 unique TCR beta nucleotide sequences was sequenced per donor, of which 15% to 20% were non-productive.

This clone has only one observation. The antigen it binds to is not known. Base qualities are not recorded, but no much larger clone differs from it by a single base. What the work shows at the level of the full study, not this receptor alone: Sequencing depth was assumed to be roughly uniform across donors in the presence/absence analyses, though that assumption may not hold. Because HLA typing was unavailable for some donors at each locus, only the typed subset was used in association tests. The study listed 164 TCR beta chains as associated with cytomegalovirus. According to a later analysis, most CMV-associated TCR beta chains appeared to be HLA-restricted, and the HLA associations seemed to be driven largely by CMV exposure. The authors suggested that the approach could potentially be extended to other disease states and immunological phenotypes. According to a later analysis, TCR association rates differed among HLA loci, with DRB1 alleles showing the most associated TCRs and HLA-C alleles showing the fewest. In an earlier analysis of about 600 of the donors, most TCR beta V segments appeared in productive rearrangements about 90% or about 30% of the time, broadly matching IMGT annotations. Because counts were too low, roughly 17 rarely observed V segments, including chromosome 9 orphons, were left out of the earlier analysis of over 550 of the donors. Linkage disequilibrium might explain the correlated functional status among segregating V segments, but an unknown experimental factor could not be ruled out. A further reported finding was that TCR beta sequences accurately predicted the HLA-A and HLA-B alleles for most subjects in the first cohort. The classifier was reported to diagnose cytomegalovirus status with high specificity and sensitivity in both the original and validation cohorts. Only TCR beta chains were sequenced in this cohort, and the absence of alpha or paired-chain data limited detectable features. In a later genetic analysis, a missense DCLRE1C variant was associated with V-gene and J-gene trimming of TCR beta chains, and the association was replicated in an independent cohort. A later analysis reported that several top co-occurrence clusters appeared linked to parvovirus B19, influenza, CMV and Epstein-Barr virus. A later analysis found that HLA-associated TCR beta chains were more clonally expanded and had lower generation probabilities than equally common non-associated chains. Some IMGT-functional V segments, including TRBV6-2 and TRBV6-3, could not be distinguished by the 87-base-pair reads and were therefore excluded. CMV serostatus was the only immune exposure information available for the cohort. Specific HLA alleles were associated with 18,000 or so TCR beta sequences at a false discovery rate of 0.05 in a later analysis. A cluster of highly shared sequence variants was judged likely to be a technical artifact of the sequencing pipeline. Strong co-occurrence of HLA alleles, especially DR and DQ, made assigning TCR associations to individual alleles difficult. In a later genetic analysis, fewer N-insertions in productive TCRs were reported among donors in an Asian-associated ancestry cluster than the roughly 640-donor mean. Three of the identified cytomegalovirus-associated TCR beta chains were confirmed in vitro to be specific for cytomegalovirus antigens. Most TCR sequences were observed very rarely across donors, whereas some public TCRs were present in many individuals.

CDR3 length: 12 amino acids, cysteine to phenylalanine. Just CDR3 DNA is preserved here, 36 bases in frame from base 1. The germline V gene encodes CDR1 MNHNS and CDR2 SASEGT. The V and J ends are trimmed by 5 bases and 8 bases, leaving 12 bases between them. Library preparation employed the immunoSEQ multiplex PCR assay. For the multiplex PCR, a mixture combining 60 forward primers for TCR Vbeta segments and 13 reverse primers for TCR Jbeta segments was used. Amplification of the CDR3 region of rearranged TCR beta genes was performed with a multiplex PCR assay on genomic DNA. The amplified TCR beta libraries were sequenced on the Illumina HiSeq System as 87-base-pair reads. The authors' analysis ran thus. Across the roughly 700 repertoires, a later analysis counted tens of millions of unique TCR beta chains, 9.5 million to 13 million of which were shared by at least two donors. A nearest-neighbor algorithm error-corrected the raw reads and collapsed the reads into unique sequences, merging closely related sequences to remove PCR and sequencing errors. CDR3 sequences were aligned to IMGT reference sequences to assign V, D and J gene segments. Each retained sequence needed at least a six-nucleotide match to both a V gene segment and a J gene segment. A rearrangement was called productive if the CDR3 had no stop codons and remained in frame with V and J, and every other rearrangement was called non-productive. CDR3 was defined according to IMGT convention as the region running from the second conserved V-encoded cysteine to the conserved J-encoded phenylalanine. The earlier analysis of 550 to 650 of the donors excluded any sequence lacking an unambiguous match to a single V gene segment. An earlier analysis of a few hundred of the donors called V segments functional above 56.7% productive rearrangements and segregating when the between-donor standard deviation exceeded 5%. A statistical classification framework was built for diagnosing cytomegalovirus status from the catalog of TCR beta chain sequences. V and J gene assignment, in a later analysis, came from comparing TCR nucleotide sequences with IMGT/GENE-DB human TR gene sequences. Using the TCRdist pipeline, a later analysis assigned CDR3 sequences along with most-parsimonious VDJ recombination scenarios. In a later analysis, each TCR beta chain was defined by its CDR3 amino acid sequence together with its V-gene family, and reads without a unique V-gene family were excluded. A later analysis removed 500 to 650 highly shared, low-generation-probability nucleotide sequences to deal with suspected cross-contamination and a sequencing artifact. In a later analysis, a clonal expansion index was calculated for each public chain from normalized within-repertoire ranks of inferred template counts. A later analysis computed generation probabilities with a VDJ recombination model fitted to out-of-frame rearrangements, and checked the results against IGoR. In a later analysis, hypergeometric tests were used to score TCR-TCR, TCR-HLA and TCR-CMV co-occurrence, with a repertoire-size bias correction applied to TCR pairs. A later analysis estimated false discovery rates by permuting HLA or CMV assignments 20 times. A later analysis grouped co-occurring TCRs with DBSCAN, adding TCRdist sequence similarity when clustering within HLA-allele-positive subsets. Co-occurrence clustering excluded repertoires with fewer than 30,000 or more than 120,000 public chains, plus five with anomalous nucleotide sharing. TCRdb stores this immuneACCESS table with in-frame sequences only. Part of the clones is absent; in the studies checked, under half of the shortfall reflects unresolved V genes, and no reason is known for the rest. V and J calls and clone size are copied from that table; D and trimming were computed from the DNA. For this sample there are 110,000 or so clones; around 76% appear just once. The ten biggest clones cover approximately 16% of the sample.

In total, 630 or so healthy bone marrow donors made up the cohort. At the time of sampling, every cohort member was nominally healthy, though immune exposures that went unrecorded were likely present. The donor tested CMV seropositive and was one of the 289 seropositive cohort members. Each donor provided a peripheral blood sample, and peripheral blood mononuclear cells were used for TCR beta sequencing. The Qiagen DNeasy Blood Extraction Kit was used to extract genomic DNA from the blood cell samples. The chain joins TRBV6-1 to TRBJ1-1, with no reliable assignment of the D segment. This clonotype was obtained from a man between 45 and 60 years old in good health and CMV-seropositive. The sequenced sample was PBMCs. The CDR3 region reads CASSLSVREAFF. At the DNA level, the sequence is TGTGCCAGCAGTTTAAGTGTCAGGGAAGCTTTCTTT.